This T cell receptor beta chain was obtained from a study of T cell responses to AZD1222 COVID-19 vaccine. Generated by immunoSEQ multiplex PCR, the TCRdb table keeps only in-frame clones and is missing some. The sample lists tens of thousands of clones; more than 70% were seen once. The CDR3 consists of 17 residues. With 4 bases removed from V and 0 bases from J, the gap between germline ends came to 17 bases. From germline, CDR1 is LNHDA and CDR2 SQIVND (reference sequence). Note on this clone: The antigen is not known.

The study's findings and limits: Scientists sampled the repertoires only once the peak T cell response had passed. Clonal diversity may have been underestimated in mostly white British donors. Per reports, nearly half of all spike-specific TCRs target regions that are unmutated in variants. At 160-218 and 743-854, vaccine-associated CD4 TCRs were dominant, and they spanned spike.

The TCR was taken from an adult in good health. The sequenced sample was peripheral blood, obtained on day 0 of AZD1222 vaccination. The chain is built from TRBV19 and TRBJ2-3, with a weak D call TRBD2 (5 bases). The CDR3 DNA is TGTGCCAGTAGTACGTACGAAGCGGATGCTAGCACAGATACGCAGTATTTT. Its translation is CASSTYEADASTDTQYF.